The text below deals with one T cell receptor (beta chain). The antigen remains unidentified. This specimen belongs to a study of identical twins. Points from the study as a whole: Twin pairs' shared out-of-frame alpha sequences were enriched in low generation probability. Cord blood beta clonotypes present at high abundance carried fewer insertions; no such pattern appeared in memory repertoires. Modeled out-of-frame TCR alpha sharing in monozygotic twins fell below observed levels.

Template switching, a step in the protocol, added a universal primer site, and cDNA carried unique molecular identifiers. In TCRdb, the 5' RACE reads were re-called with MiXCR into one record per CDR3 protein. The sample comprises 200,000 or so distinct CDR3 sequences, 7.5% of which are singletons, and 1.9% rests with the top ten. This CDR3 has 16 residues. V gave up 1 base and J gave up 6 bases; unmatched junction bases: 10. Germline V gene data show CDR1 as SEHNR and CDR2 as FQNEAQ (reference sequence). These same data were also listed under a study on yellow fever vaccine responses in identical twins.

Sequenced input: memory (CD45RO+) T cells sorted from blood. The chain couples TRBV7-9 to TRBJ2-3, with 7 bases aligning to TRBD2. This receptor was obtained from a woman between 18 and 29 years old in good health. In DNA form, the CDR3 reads TGTGCCAGCAGCTTAGTATATCCGGGGGGTGCCGATACGCAGTATTTT. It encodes CASSLVYPGGADTQYF.